This T cell receptor (beta chain) is drawn from a study of post-analysis software for immune sequencing data. Study-wide results and caveats: Samples prepared in the same batch strongly co-clustered by F measure. Versus controls, multiple sclerosis patients showed significantly lower diversity (normalized Chao1). In patients, TRBV5-6, TRBV5-1 and TRBV20-1 belonged to 4 or 5 TRBV segments found more frequently than in controls.

This clonotype was seen repeatedly, ten times or more. As yet, its antigen is unknown. Unique molecular identifiers were present in the TCR beta cDNA libraries. TCRdb fed the PCR reads into MiXCR, producing one record per CDR3 protein. The table has 150,000 to 200,000 distinct CDR3 sequences, roughly 40% seen once. The V end lost 7 bases, the J end lost 0 bases, and 13 bases lay between the germline ends. This CDR3 has 15 amino acids. Germline loops: CDR1 SGHVS, CDR2 FQNEAQ. The V call is TRBV7-8, the J call TRBJ2-1; D unclear. The material was blood, obtained after autologous hematopoietic stem cell transplantation. The clonotype comes from a girl aged 10-17 years with multiple sclerosis. The CDR3 DNA is TGTGCCAGCACTCCACGGGCGAGCTCCTACAATGAGCAGTTCTTC. It codes for CASTPRASSYNEQFF.